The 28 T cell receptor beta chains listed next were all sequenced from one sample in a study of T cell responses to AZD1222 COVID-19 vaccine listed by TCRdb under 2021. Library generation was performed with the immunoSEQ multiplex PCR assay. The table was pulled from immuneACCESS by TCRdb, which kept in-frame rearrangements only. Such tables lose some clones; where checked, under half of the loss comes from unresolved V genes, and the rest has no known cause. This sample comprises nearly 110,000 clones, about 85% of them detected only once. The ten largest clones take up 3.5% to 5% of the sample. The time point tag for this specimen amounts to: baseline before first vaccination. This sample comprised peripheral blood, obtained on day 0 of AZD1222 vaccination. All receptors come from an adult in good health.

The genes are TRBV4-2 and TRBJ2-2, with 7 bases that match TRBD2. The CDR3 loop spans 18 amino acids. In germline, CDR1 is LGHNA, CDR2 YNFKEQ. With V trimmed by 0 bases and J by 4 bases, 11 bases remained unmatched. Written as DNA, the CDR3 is TGTGCCAGCAGCCAAGATAATAGAGGGCTAGCGGCCACCGGGGAGCTGTTTTTT. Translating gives CASSQDNRGLAATGELFF.

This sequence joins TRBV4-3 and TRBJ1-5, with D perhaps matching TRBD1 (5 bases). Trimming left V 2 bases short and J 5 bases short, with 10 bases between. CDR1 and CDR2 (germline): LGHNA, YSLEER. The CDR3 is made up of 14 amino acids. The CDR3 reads CASSQRTGDQPQHF. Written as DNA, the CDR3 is TGCGCCAGCAGCCAAAGGACGGGGGATCAGCCCCAGCATTTT.

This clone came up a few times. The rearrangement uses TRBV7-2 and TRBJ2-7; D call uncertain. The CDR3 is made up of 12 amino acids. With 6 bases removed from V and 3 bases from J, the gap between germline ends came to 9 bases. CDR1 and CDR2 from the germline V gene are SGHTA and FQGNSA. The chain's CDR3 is CASSPPDYEQYF. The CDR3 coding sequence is TGTGCCAGCAGTCCCCCCGACTACGAGCAGTACTTC.

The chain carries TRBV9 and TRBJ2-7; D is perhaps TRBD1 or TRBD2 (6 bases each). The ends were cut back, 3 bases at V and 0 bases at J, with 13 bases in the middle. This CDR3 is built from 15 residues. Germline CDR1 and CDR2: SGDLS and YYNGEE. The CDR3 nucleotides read TGTGCCAGCAGCGAGGGGGGCCATCACTCCTACGAGCAGTACTTC. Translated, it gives CASSEGGHHSYEQYF.

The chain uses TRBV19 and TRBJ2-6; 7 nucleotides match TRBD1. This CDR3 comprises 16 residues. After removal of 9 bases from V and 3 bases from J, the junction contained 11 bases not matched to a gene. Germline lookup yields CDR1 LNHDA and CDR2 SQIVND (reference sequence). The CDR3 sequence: CASRQGHHSGANVLTF. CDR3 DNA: TGTGCCAGCCGACAGGGACATCACAGTGGGGCCAACGTCCTGACTTTC.

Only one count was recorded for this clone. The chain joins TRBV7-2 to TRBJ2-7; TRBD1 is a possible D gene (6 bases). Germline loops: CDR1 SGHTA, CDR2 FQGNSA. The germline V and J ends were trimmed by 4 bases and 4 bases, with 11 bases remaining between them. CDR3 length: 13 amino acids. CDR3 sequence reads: CASSSTTGYEQYF. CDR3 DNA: TGTGCCAGCAGCTCGACTACAGGGTACGAGCAGTACTTC.

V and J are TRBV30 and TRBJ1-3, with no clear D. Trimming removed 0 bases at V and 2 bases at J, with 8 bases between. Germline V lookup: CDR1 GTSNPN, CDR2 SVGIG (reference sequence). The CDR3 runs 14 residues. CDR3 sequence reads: CAWSVPVPGNTIYF. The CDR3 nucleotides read TGTGCCTGGAGTGTACCGGTCCCTGGAAACACCATATATTTT. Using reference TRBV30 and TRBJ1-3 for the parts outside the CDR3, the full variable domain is SQTIHQWPATLVQPVGSPLSLECTVEGTSNPNLYWYRQAAGRGLQLLFYSVGIGQISSEVPQNLSASRPQDRQFILSSKKLLLSDSGFYLCAWSVPVPGNTIYFGEGSWLTVV.

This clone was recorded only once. CDR3 protein: CATSATGTHYNEQFF. In DNA, the CDR3 is TGTGCCACCAGTGCTACCGGGACACACTACAATGAGCAGTTCTTC. The chain combines TRBV24-1 with TRBJ2-1, with D possibly being TRBD1 (6 bases). V gave up 5 bases and J gave up 3 bases, with 13 bases separating them. This CDR3 is 15 amino acids long. Germline CDR1 reads KGHDR; CDR2 reads SFDVKD.

The CDR3 nucleotides are TGTGCTAGTGGTTTGGCCCCCGGAGGCTCCTACGAGCAGTACTTC. Translated: CASGLAPGGSYEQYF. The chain couples TRBV12-5 to TRBJ2-7; TRBD2 might be the D (5 bases). The CDR3 contains 15 residues. CDR1 and CDR2 (germline): LGHNT, FRNRAP. V lost 1 base, J lost 0 bases, and 10 bases lay in between.

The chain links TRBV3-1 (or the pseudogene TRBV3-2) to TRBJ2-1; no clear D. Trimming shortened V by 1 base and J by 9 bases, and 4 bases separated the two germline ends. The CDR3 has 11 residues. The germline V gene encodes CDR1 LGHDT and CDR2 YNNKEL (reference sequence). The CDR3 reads CASSQGAEQFF. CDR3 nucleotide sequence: TGTGCCAGCAGCCAAGGCGCTGAGCAGTTCTTC.

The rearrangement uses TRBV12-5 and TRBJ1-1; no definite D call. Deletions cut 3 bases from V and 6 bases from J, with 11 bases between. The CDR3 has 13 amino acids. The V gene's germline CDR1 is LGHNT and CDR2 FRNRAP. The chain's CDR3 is CASGFSGLPEAFF. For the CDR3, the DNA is TGTGCTAGTGGTTTCTCAGGTCTTCCTGAAGCTTTCTTT.

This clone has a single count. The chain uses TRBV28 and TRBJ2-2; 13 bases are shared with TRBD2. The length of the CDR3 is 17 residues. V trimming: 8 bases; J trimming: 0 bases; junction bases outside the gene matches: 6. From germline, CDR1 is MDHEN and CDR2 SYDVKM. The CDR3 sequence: CASGYGTSGANTGELFF. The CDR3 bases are TGTGCCAGCGGGTACGGGACTAGCGGGGCGAACACCGGGGAGCTGTTTTTT.

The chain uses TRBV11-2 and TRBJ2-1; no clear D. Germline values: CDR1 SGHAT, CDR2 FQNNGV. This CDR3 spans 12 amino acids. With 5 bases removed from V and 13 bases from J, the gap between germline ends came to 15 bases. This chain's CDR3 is CASSPTRSEQFF. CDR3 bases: TGTGCCAGCAGCCCGACCCGGTCGGAACAGTTCTTC.

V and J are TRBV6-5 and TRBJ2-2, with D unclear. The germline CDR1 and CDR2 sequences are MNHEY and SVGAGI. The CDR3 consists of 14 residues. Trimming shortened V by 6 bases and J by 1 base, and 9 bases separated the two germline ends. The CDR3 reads CASSPLRNTGELFF. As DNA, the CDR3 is TGTGCCAGCAGCCCCCTAAGGAACACCGGGGAGCTGTTTTTT.

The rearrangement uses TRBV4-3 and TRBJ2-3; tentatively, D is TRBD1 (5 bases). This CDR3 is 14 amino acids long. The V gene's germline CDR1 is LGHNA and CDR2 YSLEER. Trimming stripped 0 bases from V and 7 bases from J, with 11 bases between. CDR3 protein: CASSQDSAGNTQYF. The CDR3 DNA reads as TGCGCCAGCAGCCAAGATTCGGCAGGGAATACGCAGTATTTT.

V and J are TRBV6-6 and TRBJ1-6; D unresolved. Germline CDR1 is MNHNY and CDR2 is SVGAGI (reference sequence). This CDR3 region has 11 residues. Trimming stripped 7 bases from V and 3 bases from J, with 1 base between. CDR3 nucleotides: TGTGCCAGCAACTATAATTCACCCCTCCACTTT. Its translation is CASNYNSPLHF.

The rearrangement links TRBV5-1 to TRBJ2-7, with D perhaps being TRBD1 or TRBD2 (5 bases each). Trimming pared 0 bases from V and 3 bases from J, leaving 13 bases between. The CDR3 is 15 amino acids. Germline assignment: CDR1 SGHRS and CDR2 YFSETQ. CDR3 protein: CASSLVPGRDYEQYF. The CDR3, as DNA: TGCGCCAGCAGCTTGGTTCCGGGACGAGACTACGAGCAGTACTTC.

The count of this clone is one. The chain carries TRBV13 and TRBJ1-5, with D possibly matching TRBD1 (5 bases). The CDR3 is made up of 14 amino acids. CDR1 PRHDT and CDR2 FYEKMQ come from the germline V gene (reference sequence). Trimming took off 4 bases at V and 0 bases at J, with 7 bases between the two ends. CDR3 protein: CASSSGRSNQPQHF. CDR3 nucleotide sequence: TGTGCCAGCAGCTCAGGGCGTAGCAATCAGCCCCAGCATTTT. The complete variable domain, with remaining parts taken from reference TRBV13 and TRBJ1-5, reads AAGVIQSPRHLIKEKRETATLKCYPIPRHDTVYWYQQGPGQDPQFLISFYEKMQSDKGSIPDRFSAQQFSDYHSELNMSSLELGDSALYFCASSSGRSNQPQHFGDGTRLSIL.

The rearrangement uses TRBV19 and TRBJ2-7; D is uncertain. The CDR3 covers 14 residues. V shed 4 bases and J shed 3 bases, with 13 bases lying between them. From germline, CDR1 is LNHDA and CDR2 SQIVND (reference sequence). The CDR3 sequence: CASSTHRGDYEQYF. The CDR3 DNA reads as TGTGCCAGTAGTACCCACCGAGGAGACTACGAGCAGTACTTC. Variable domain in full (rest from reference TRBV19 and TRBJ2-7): DGGITQSPKYLFRKEGQNVTLSCEQNLNHDAMYWYRQDPGQGLRLIYYSQIVNDFQKGDIAEGYSVSREKKESFPLTVTSAQKNPTAFYLCASSTHRGDYEQYFGPGTRLTVT.

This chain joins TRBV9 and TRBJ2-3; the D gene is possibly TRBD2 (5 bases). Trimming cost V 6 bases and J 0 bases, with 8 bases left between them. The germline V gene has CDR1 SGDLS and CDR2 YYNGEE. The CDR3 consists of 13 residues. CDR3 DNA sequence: TGTGCCAGCAATGGCGGGAGCACAGATACGCAGTATTTT. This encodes CASNGGSTDTQYF.

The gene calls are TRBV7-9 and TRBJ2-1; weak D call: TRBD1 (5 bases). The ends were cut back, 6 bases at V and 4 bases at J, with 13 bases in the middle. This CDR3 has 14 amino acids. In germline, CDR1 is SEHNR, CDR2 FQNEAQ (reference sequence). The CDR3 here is CASRPKGFYNEQFF. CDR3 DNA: TGTGCCAGCAGACCGAAGGGGTTTTACAATGAGCAGTTCTTC.

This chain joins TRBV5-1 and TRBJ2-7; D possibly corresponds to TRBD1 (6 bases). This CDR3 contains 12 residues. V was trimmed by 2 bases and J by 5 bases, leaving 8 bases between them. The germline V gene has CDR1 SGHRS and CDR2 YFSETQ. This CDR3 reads CASSFAGDEQYF. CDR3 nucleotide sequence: TGCGCCAGCAGCTTTGCAGGGGACGAGCAGTACTTC.

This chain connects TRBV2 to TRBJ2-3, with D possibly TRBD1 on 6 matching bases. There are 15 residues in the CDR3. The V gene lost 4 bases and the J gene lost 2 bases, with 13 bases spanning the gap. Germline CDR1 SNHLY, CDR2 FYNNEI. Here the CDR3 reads CASSGGQGNTDTQYF. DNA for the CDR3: TGTGCCAGCAGTGGAGGGCAGGGGAACACAGATACGCAGTATTTT.

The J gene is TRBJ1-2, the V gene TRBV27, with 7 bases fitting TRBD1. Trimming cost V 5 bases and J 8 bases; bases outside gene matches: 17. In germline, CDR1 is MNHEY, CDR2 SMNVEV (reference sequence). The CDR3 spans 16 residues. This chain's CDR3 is CASSPYVLQGQTGYTF. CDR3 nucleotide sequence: TGTGCCAGCAGTCCCTATGTATTACAGGGGCAGACCGGCTACACCTTC.

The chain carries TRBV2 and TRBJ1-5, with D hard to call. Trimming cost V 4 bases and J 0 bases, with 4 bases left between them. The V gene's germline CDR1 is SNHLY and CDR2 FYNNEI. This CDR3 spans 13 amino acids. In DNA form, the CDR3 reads TGTGCCAGCAGTGGAGATAGCAATCAGCCCCAGCATTTT. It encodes CASSGDSNQPQHF.

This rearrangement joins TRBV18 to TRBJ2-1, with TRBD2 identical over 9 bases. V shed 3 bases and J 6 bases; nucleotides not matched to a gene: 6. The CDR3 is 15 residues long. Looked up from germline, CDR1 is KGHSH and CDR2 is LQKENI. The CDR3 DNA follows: TGTGCCAGCTCACCTAGCGGGAGTACGTCCAATGAGCAGTTCTTC. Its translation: CASSPSGSTSNEQFF.

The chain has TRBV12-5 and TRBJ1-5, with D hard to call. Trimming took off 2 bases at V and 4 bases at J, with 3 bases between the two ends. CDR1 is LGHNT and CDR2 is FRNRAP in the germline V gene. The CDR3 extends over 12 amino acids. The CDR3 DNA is TGTGCTAGTGGTTTGTTGAATCAGCCCCAGCATTTT. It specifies CASGLLNQPQHF.

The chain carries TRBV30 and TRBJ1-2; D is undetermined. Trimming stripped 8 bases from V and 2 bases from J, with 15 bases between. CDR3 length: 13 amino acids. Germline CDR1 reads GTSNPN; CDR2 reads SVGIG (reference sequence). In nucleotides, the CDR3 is TGTGCCGGGTCTAGTAGACACAACTATGGCTACACCTTC. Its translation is CAGSSRHNYGYTF.